A selection of T cell receptor beta chains follows, all from one sample in a study of blood T cell repertoires in COVID-19. Sequencing used immunoSEQ multiplex PCR; TCRdb keeps in-frame clones, though not all of them. The repertoire holds 350,000 to 400,000 clones, with approximately 90% as singletons. The sequenced sample was PBMCs or T cells enriched from blood (not recorded which). All receptors come from a woman aged 25 to 39 with acute COVID-19. The CDR3 runs from the conserved cysteine through the conserved F or W. A D gene is named only where the DNA matches it firmly. Size is stated for part of the rows, as once, few or many counts, or as a class when the clone is expanded.

v_gene	abundance	j_gene	d_gene	CDR3nt	CDR3aa
TRBV10-1	few	TRBJ2-3	NA	TGCGCCAGCAGTGAGTCGGGAGCACGACGGGCAGATACGCAGTATTTT	CASSESGARRADTQYF
TRBV9	NA	TRBJ1-6	NA	TGTGCCAGCGGCAGGGCCAATTCACCCCTCCACTTT	CASGRANSPLHF
TRBV29-1	NA	TRBJ2-3	NA	TGCAGCGTCACGGGGGGCACAGATACGCAGTATTTT	CSVTGGTDTQYF
TRBV2	NA	TRBJ1-6	NA	TGTGCCAGCAGTATTCAGACCGCAGCGACCGGGGTCAATTCACCCCTCCACTTT	CASSIQTAATGVNSPLHF
TRBV19	NA	TRBJ1-1	NA	TGTGCCAGTAGTATTCCCGTACACTCACAGGAAGCTTTCTTT	CASSIPVHSQEAFF
TRBV5-4	NA	TRBJ1-1	TRBD1	TGTGCCAGCAGCTTGGGTTCGCGACAGGGGGACACTGAAGCTTTCTTT	CASSLGSRQGDTEAFF
TRBV3-1/TRBV3-2	once	TRBJ2-7	NA	TGTGCCAGCAGCCAAGTCGGCCGAGACAGCTCCTACGAGCAGTACTTC	CASSQVGRDSSYEQYF
TRBV5-1	few	TRBJ2-1	NA	TGCGCCAGCAGCACTAGGAACAATGAGCAGTTCTTC	CASSTRNNEQFF
TRBV5-1	NA	TRBJ1-4	NA	TGCGCCAGCAGTGGGCAGGGGCAGGGTAATGAAAAACTGTTTTTT	CASSGQGQGNEKLFF
TRBV18	NA	TRBJ1-1	TRBD1	TGTGCCAGCTCACAGCTTTCTCGGACAGGGACGAACACTGAAGCTTTCTTT	CASSQLSRTGTNTEAFF
TRBV4-1	NA	TRBJ2-7	TRBD2	TGCGCCAGCAGCCAAGGGACTAGCGGAACCTACGAGCAGTACTTC	CASSQGTSGTYEQYF
TRBV5-1	NA	TRBJ2-3	NA	TGCGCCAGCAGCTACAGACTAGAAGCAGCAGATACGCAGTATTTT	CASSYRLEAADTQYF